These T cell receptor beta chains were read from a single sample in a study of shared clonotypes between healthy human individuals. This table comes from immunoSEQ multiplex PCR, and its TCRdb copy is limited to in-frame clones, with some not included. The sample has about 1.5 million clones; 95% to 97% are singletons. Input material: naive CD4+ T cells sorted from blood. These TCRs come from a man aged 25 to 45 in good health. Both conserved end residues are part of each CDR3. The D gene is left open where the match is weak. The size field is filled for only some rows; it gives once, few, many or a size class.

clone size,D gene,J gene,V gene,CDR3 protein,CDR3 DNA
-,-,TRBJ2-2,TRBV7-3,CASSSSAGSNTGELFF,TGTGCCAGCAGCTCGAGCGCGGGATCGAACACCGGGGAGCTGTTTTTT
-,TRBD2,TRBJ2-7,TRBV7-7,CASSIAGAAAYEQYF,TGTGCCAGCAGCATAGCGGGAGCAGCGGCGTACGAGCAGTACTTC
once,TRBD1,TRBJ2-1,TRBV10-1,CASSASGTDNEQFF,TGCGCCAGCAGTGCCTCCGGGACAGACAATGAGCAGTTCTTC
-,-,TRBJ2-5,TRBV29-1,CSTGDSRETQYF,TGCAGCACGGGGGACAGTCGAGAGACCCAGTACTTC
-,-,TRBJ2-7,TRBV6-1,CASSVRGVEQYF,TGTGCCAGCAGTGTTCGGGGCGTCGAGCAGTACTTC
-,-,TRBJ2-1,TRBV2,CASSEQMGSYNEQFF,TGTGCCAGCAGTGAACAAATGGGCAGCTACAATGAGCAGTTCTTC
-,-,TRBJ2-5,TRBV7-7,CASSLAGVWEAQYF,TGTGCCAGCAGCTTAGCGGGGGTTTGGGAGGCCCAGTACTTC
-,-,TRBJ1-2,TRBV5-1,CASSLGTGQPNYGYTF,TGCGCCAGCAGCTTGGGTACGGGACAACCCAACTATGGCTACACCTTC
once,TRBD2,TRBJ2-2,TRBV7-6,CASSLLGLVEAGELFF,TGTGCCAGCAGTTTACTGGGACTAGTTGAAGCCGGGGAGCTGTTTTTT
-,-,TRBJ2-2,TRBV27,CASRSLRGDTGELFF,TGTGCCAGCAGATCACTCAGGGGAGACACCGGGGAGCTGTTTTTT
-,-,TRBJ2-7,TRBV18,CASSALDGIINYEQYF,TGTGCCAGCTCAGCGCTCGACGGGATAATCAACTACGAGCAGTACTTC
-,-,TRBJ2-1,TRBV15,CATSRDRGAYNEQFF,TGTGCCACCAGCAGAGATAGGGGGGCCTACAATGAGCAGTTCTTC
-,TRBD2,TRBJ2-7,TRBV10-1,CATLPGRGPVTSDPYEQYF,TGCGCCACCCTGCCCGGGAGGGGACCGGTAACTTCAGACCCCTACGAGCAGTACTTC
-,-,TRBJ1-2,TRBV2,CASTYDSLGGYTF,TGTGCCAGCACCTACGACAGCCTGGGTGGCTACACCTTC
-,TRBD2,TRBJ2-7,TRBV18,CASSPGTSGTGEQYF,TGTGCCAGCTCACCCGGGACTAGCGGGACGGGGGAGCAGTACTTC
-,-,TRBJ2-3,TRBV18,CASSREPSTDTQYF,TGTGCCAGCTCCCGCGAGCCTAGCACAGATACGCAGTATTTT
-,TRBD2,TRBJ2-1,TRBV28,CASSPPGLAGGGEQFF,TGTGCCAGCAGTCCCCCGGGACTAGCGGGAGGAGGTGAGCAGTTCTTC
once,TRBD2,TRBJ2-7,TRBV4-1,CASSQDRLARDSYEQYF,TGCGCCAGCAGCCAAGATCGACTAGCAAGGGACTCCTACGAGCAGTACTTC
-,-,TRBJ2-3,TRBV28,CASSLRRGISTDTQYF,TGTGCCAGCAGTCTCCGACGGGGGATTAGCACAGATACGCAGTATTTT
-,TRBD2,TRBJ2-3,TRBV5-1,CASSPEGLAGVASGTQYF,TGCGCCAGCAGCCCGGAAGGACTAGCGGGAGTGGCAAGCGGTACGCAGTATTTT
-,TRBD1,TRBJ2-7,TRBV6-6,CASSHQTGWGYQYF,TGTGCCAGCAGTCACCAGACAGGGTGGGGTTATCAGTACTTC
-,TRBD2,TRBJ2-7,TRBV4-1,CASSQGPGLAAYEQYF,TGCGCCAGCAGCCAAGGACCGGGACTAGCTGCCTACGAGCAGTACTTC
-,-,TRBJ1-2,TRBV30,CAWSAAYGYTF,TGTGCCTGGAGCGCAGCCTATGGCTACACCTTC
-,-,TRBJ2-5,TRBV7-2,CASSLDPQETQYF,TGTGCCAGCAGCTTAGACCCCCAAGAGACCCAGTACTTC
-,-,TRBJ2-1,TRBV7-9,CASSFIALRTNNFDEQFF,TGTGCCAGCAGCTTTATAGCACTGCGCACTAATAATTTCGATGAGCAGTTCTTC
-,TRBD2,TRBJ2-3,TRBV29-1,CSAPGLAGGGDTQYF,TGCAGCGCTCCGGGACTAGCGGGAGGGGGAGATACGCAGTATTTT
-,-,TRBJ2-2,TRBV9,CASSVGVRGTVPGELFF,TGTGCCAGCAGCGTAGGAGTTCGGGGGACGGTTCCCGGGGAGCTGTTTTTT
-,TRBD1,TRBJ2-7,TRBV4-1,CASSPRDGTVKTGEQYF,TGCGCCAGCAGCCCGAGAGACGGGACAGTTAAAACCGGGGAGCAGTACTTC
-,-,TRBJ2-2,TRBV4-1,CASSQGLKMNTGELFF,TGCGCCAGCAGCCAAGGACTAAAGATGAACACCGGGGAGCTGTTTTTT
once,-,TRBJ2-3,TRBV27,CASSPRGLLHRDTQYF,TGTGCCAGCAGTCCCCGCGGACTGTTGCACAGAGATACGCAGTATTTT
once,-,TRBJ1-2,TRBV5-4,CASSLATRKRGYTF,TGTGCCAGCAGCTTGGCCACCAGGAAGCGGGGCTACACCTTC
once,-,TRBJ2-3,TRBV11-2,CASSTPRGGTDTQYF,TGTGCCAGCAGCACTCCGAGGGGGGGCACAGATACGCAGTATTTT
-,-,TRBJ2-5,TRBV18,CASSPLALAQETQYF,TGTGCCAGCTCACCACTGGCTCTAGCACAAGAGACCCAGTACTTC
once,-,TRBJ2-1,TRBV9,CASSVDYNEQFF,TGTGCCAGCAGCGTCGACTACAATGAGCAGTTCTTC
-,-,TRBJ2-7,TRBV10-1,CASSELTGSFSEQYF,TGCGCCAGCAGTGAACTTACGGGTTCATTTTCCGAGCAGTACTTC
-,-,TRBJ2-1,TRBV29-1,CSVEDQVRVHNEQFF,TGCAGCGTTGAAGATCAGGTCAGGGTCCACAATGAGCAGTTCTTC
-,-,TRBJ2-7,TRBV6-1,CASSAGLPPSYEQYF,TGTGCCAGCAGTGCAGGGTTACCACCCTCCTACGAGCAGTACTTC
-,TRBD2,TRBJ2-7,TRBV7-2,CASSLVASGQEAYEQYF,TGTGCCAGCAGCTTAGTGGCTAGCGGCCAGGAGGCCTACGAGCAGTACTTC